The subject of this entry is one T cell receptor beta chain. Its cognate antigen has yet to be identified. No qualities accompany the bases; no much larger clone lies one base away. These data originate in a study of shared clonotypes between healthy human individuals (dated by TCRdb to the early 2020s). Regarding the research as a whole: The cohort included a few men and a couple of women between 18 and 49 years of age. Per donor, three plates each were used for CD4 naive and CD4 memory, two for CD8 naive, and one for CD8 memory. The study deeply sequenced blood TCR repertoires of five healthy adults to estimate repertoire size and the extent of clonotype sharing between individuals. Libraries were prepared and TCR repertoires were sequenced by different laboratories using diverse techniques, in order to increase sequencing depth and limit assay-specific biases. Each donor's leukapheresis produced roughly between roughly 0.85 and 10 billion PBMCs.

The donors were healthy, HIV-negative adults with no recently reported acute infections or vaccinations. Every donor was a Caucasian adult living in Nashville, Tennessee, USA. CD4+ T cells were enriched by magnetic negative selection, after which naive cells were positively selected on CD45RA and the negative fraction was taken as the memory subset. Blood was collected by leukapheresis, and PBMCs were isolated by Ficoll-Histopaque density gradient centrifugation and then cryopreserved in liquid nitrogen vapor phase. Purity and quantity of every magnetically sorted T cell population were checked by analytical flow cytometry. Genomic DNA was isolated from each sorted fraction and quantified by UV absorbance on a Nanodrop 2000c. The CDR3 numbers 16 residues from cysteine through phenylalanine. Of the read, only the CDR3 DNA is kept; its 48 bases are in frame from base 1. According to the germline V gene (reference sequence), CDR1 reads SGHNT and CDR2 reads YYREEE. V is cut back by 0 bases and J by 2 bases, with 6 bases in the junction unmatched.

Study-level results and caveats: Larger estimated clonotype richness was generally found for naive subsets than for memory subsets. Compared with non-shared clonotypes, clonotypes shared by all four sorted-subset donors had higher generation probabilities. Across a few donors, 4.5% to 6.5% of naive CD4, more than 3% of naive CD8, approximately 2.5% of memory CD4, and roughly 0.41% of memory CD8 clonotypes were shared. Even with the large sequencing depth, rarefaction of the sorted-subset datasets indicated that sequencing was incomplete. Based on pairwise subsampling, the degree of clonotype sharing among donors was expected to be affected by sequencing depth. The genetic and exposure-history diversity represented was limited by the small number of donors. Only blood was sampled, and tissue TCR repertoires likely differ from those in blood.

TCR CDR3 regions were amplified from genomic DNA by multiplex PCR using the deep immunoSEQ assay. For each cell subset, the extracted genomic DNA was distributed evenly across all wells of several immunoSEQ 96-well plates, and each plate served as one replicate. For sorted subsets, each replicate PCR was loaded with around 220 ng genomic DNA, equivalent to 25,000 to 35,000 T cell genomes. The purified libraries were quantified using a Qubit 3.0 fluorometer, sized with a Bioanalyzer 2100, and then quantified again using the KAPA Library Quantification kit. A separate single-read 150-cycle Illumina NextSeq 550 flow cell was used to sequence each immunoSEQ 96-well plate. In the original analysis: Because the immunoSEQ output included only junctional sequences and no quality scores, the filtering could not be the same as the filtering used for full-length reads. Sequences were annotated with PyIR, a Python wrapper for IgBLAST v1.9, and V/J genes and CDR3 were assigned using IMGT germline references. Any read was removed if the V/J assignment was weak (E-value above 1e-6), the CDR3 was missing, or the read contained stop codons, out-of-frame junctions, or ambiguous translated residues. V3J clonotypes were defined by identical inferred V gene, J gene, and CDR3 amino acid sequence. Percentage overlap between repertoires was computed as shared unique clonotypes divided by the size of the smaller repertoire. RTK rarefaction, the Chao1 estimator, and Recon v2.1 estimates of unobserved clonotypes were used to assess repertoire richness. Generation probabilities were computed with OLGA for all TCRbeta clonotypes obtained by the gDNA method from four donors. The table comes from immuneACCESS by way of TCRdb, which keeps in-frame sequences with V and J called. Part of the clones is missing from these tables; in studies checked, under half for an unresolved V gene and the rest for unknown reasons. The DNA gave D and trimming, while V, J and clone size come from that table. The sample records about 2.4 million clones, over 85% of which are singletons. The biggest ten clones account for about 0.13% of the sample.

The chain is made from TRBV5-4 and TRBJ2-7; TRBD2 lines up with 9 middle nucleotides. The sequence came from a young man in good health. The sample was naive CD4+ T cells sorted from blood. The cell subset or site label of this sample denotes: CD45RA+ positively selected. Here is the DNA: TGTGCCAGCAGCTTGGACGGCGGGGGGGCAGCCTACGAGCAGTACTTC. Translated, it reads CASSLDGGGAAYEQYF.